The 10 T cell receptor beta chains below all came from one sample that was sequenced in a study of CD4+ T cells in melanoma. Libraries were prepared by immunoSEQ multiplex PCR; TCRdb keeps only in-frame clonotypes and omits some of them. The sample carries 20,000 to 25,000 clones, roughly 80% recorded once. Sequences were obtained from cells from a culture (not recorded whether cultured in vitro). Source of these receptors: a human donor with melanoma.

This clone was detected a few times. The V and J genes are TRBV9 and TRBJ2-2; D gene ambiguous. Germline loops: CDR1 SGDLS, CDR2 YYNGEE. The CDR3 is made up of 13 amino acids. Trimming shortened V by 0 bases and J by 8 bases, and 8 bases separated the two germline ends. CDR3 coding DNA: TGTGCCAGCAGCGTAGGATGGGAAGGGGAGCTGTTTTTT. It is translated as CASSVGWEGELFF.

The genes are TRBV7-3 and TRBJ2-2; perhaps TRBD1 as D (6 bases). Trimming left V 1 base short and J 0 bases short, with 9 bases between. This CDR3 has 16 residues. Looked up from germline, CDR1 is SGHTA and CDR2 is FQGTGA. The CDR3 DNA reads as TGTGCCAGCAGCTTAAACAGGGCAGCGAACACCGGGGAGCTGTTTTTT. It is translated as CASSLNRAANTGELFF.

This clone is classed as medium-sized (0.01 to 0.1%). This rearrangement joins TRBV5-1 to TRBJ2-5; no firm D call. With 0 bases removed from V and 3 bases from J, the gap between germline ends came to 18 bases. The CDR3 is made up of 17 amino acids. CDR1 and CDR2 from the germline V gene are SGHRS and YFSETQ. The CDR3 region is CASSLEIGRPGEETQYF. In nucleotides, the CDR3 is TGCGCCAGCAGCTTGGAAATTGGCAGGCCGGGCGAAGAGACCCAGTACTTC. The whole variable domain, remainder taken from reference TRBV5-1 and TRBJ2-5, is KAGVTQTPRYLIKTRGQQVTLSCSPISGHRSVSWYQQTPGQGLQFLFEYFSETQRNKGNFPGRFSGRQFSNSRSEMNVSTLELGDSALYLCASSLEIGRPGEETQYFGPGTRLLVL.

This chain joins TRBV5-1 and TRBJ1-6; D is uncertain. The V end was cut by 1 base, the J end by 4 bases, with 15 bases between. Per germline, CDR1 SGHRS and CDR2 YFSETQ. The CDR3 length is 17 residues. CDR3 amino acids: CASSLRGSGVYNSPLHF. CDR3 in DNA: TGCGCCAGCAGCTTGCGAGGGTCGGGAGTATATAATTCACCCCTCCACTTT.

The sample holds one count of this clone. The chain joins TRBV6-6 to TRBJ2-7; D uncertain. The CDR3 totals 13 residues. V lost 6 bases, J lost 3 bases, and 12 bases lay in between. Germline CDR1 is MNHNY and CDR2 is SVGAGI (reference sequence). Written as DNA, the CDR3 is TGTGCCAGCAGGCGACCTACTGACTACGAGCAGTACTTC. Amino acids: CASRRPTDYEQYF.

This chain links TRBV7-9 with TRBJ2-3; no clear D. CDR1 is SEHNR, CDR2 FQNEAQ, per germline (reference sequence). CDR3 size: 10 residues. The V end lost 8 bases, the J end lost 6 bases, and 6 bases lay between the germline ends. The CDR3 loop reads CASGSDTQYF. The CDR3 nucleotides read TGTGCCAGCGGGTCGGATACGCAGTATTTT.

The V call is TRBV12-5, the J call TRBJ1-5; a possible D gene is TRBD1 (6 bases). Germline V gives CDR1 LGHNT, CDR2 FRNRAP. The ends were cut back, 3 bases at V and 4 bases at J, with 19 bases in the middle. The CDR3 runs 17 residues. The CDR3 sequence: CASGFGGWPEGNQPQHF. As DNA, the CDR3 is TGTGCTAGTGGTTTTGGGGGCTGGCCGGAAGGAAATCAGCCCCAGCATTTT.

The chain uses TRBV19 and TRBJ2-6; 10 bases line up with TRBD1. The V segment lost 5 bases and the J segment 0 bases; nucleotides outside the gene matches: 4. Germline V lookup: CDR1 LNHDA, CDR2 SQIVND (reference sequence). The CDR3 is 17 residues long. CDR3 amino acids: CASSLGQGLSGANVLTF. The DNA for the CDR3 is TGTGCCAGTAGTCTGGGACAGGGGCTCTCTGGGGCCAACGTCCTGACTTTC.

The chain links TRBV2 to TRBJ1-5; D not certain. Trimming cost V 2 bases and J 5 bases, with 13 bases left between them. Germline CDR1 reads SNHLY; CDR2 reads FYNNEI. The CDR3 sequence is 15 residues long. The CDR3 is CASSENRQADQPQHF. For the CDR3, the DNA is TGTGCCAGCAGTGAAAACCGGCAGGCAGATCAGCCCCAGCATTTT.

The chain links TRBV5-1 to TRBJ1-1, with D tentatively TRBD1 (5 bases). This CDR3 region has 15 residues. Deletions cut 0 bases from V and 1 base from J, with 10 bases between. The V gene's germline CDR1 is SGHRS and CDR2 YFSETQ. CDR3 nucleotides: TGCGCCAGCAGCTTGGAACAGGCGACGAACACTGAAGCTTTCTTT. Protein product: CASSLEQATNTEAFF. Together with reference TRBV5-1 and TRBJ1-1, the CDR3 gives the full variable domain: KAGVTQTPRYLIKTRGQQVTLSCSPISGHRSVSWYQQTPGQGLQFLFEYFSETQRNKGNFPGRFSGRQFSNSRSEMNVSTLELGDSALYLCASSLEQATNTEAFFGQGTRLTVV.